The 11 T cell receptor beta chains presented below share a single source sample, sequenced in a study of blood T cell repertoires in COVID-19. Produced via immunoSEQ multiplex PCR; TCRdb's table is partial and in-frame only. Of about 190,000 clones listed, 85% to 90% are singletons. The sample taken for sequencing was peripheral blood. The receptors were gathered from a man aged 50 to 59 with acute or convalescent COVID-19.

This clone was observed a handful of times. For the CDR3, the DNA is TGTGCTAGTGGTACAGGGCTGAATGAGCAGTTCTTC. It is translated as CASGTGLNEQFF. V usage is TRBV12-5 and J usage is TRBJ2-1; weak D call: TRBD1 (6 bases). V was clipped by 5 bases and J by 7 bases, with 9 bases between them. Germline-derived CDR1 and CDR2 are LGHNT and FRNRAP. The CDR3 contains 12 residues.

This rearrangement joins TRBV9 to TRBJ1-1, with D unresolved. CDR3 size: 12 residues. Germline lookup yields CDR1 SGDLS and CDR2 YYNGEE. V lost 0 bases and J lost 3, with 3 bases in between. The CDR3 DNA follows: TGTGCCAGCAGCGTAGCGGACACTGAAGCTTTCTTT. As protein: CASSVADTEAFF.

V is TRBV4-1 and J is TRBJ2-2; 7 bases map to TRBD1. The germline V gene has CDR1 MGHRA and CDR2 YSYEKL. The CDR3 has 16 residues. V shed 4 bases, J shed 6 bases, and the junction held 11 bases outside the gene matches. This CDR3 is CASSLKEVRGSGELFF. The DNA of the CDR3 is TGCGCCAGCAGCCTTAAAGAGGTCAGGGGGTCCGGGGAGCTGTTTTTT.

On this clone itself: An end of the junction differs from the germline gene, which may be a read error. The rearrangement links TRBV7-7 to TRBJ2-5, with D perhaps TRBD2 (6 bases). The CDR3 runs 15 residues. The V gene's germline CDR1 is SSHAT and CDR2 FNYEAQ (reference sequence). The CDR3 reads CASSLGGAGAETQYF. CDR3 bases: TGTGCTAGCAGCTTAGGCGGGGCCGGTGCGGAGACCCAGTACTTC.

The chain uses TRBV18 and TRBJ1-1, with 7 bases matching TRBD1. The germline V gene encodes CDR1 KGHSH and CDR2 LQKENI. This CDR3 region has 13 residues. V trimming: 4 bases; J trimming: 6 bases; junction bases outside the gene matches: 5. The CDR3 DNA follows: TGTGCCAGCTCACGACAGGGTATCGCTGAAGCTTTCTTT. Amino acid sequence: CASSRQGIAEAFF.

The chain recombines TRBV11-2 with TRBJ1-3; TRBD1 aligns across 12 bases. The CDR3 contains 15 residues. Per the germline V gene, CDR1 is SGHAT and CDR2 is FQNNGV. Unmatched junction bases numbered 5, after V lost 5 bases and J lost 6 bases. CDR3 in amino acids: CASSVGTGGVNTIYF. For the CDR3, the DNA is TGTGCCAGCAGCGTCGGGACAGGGGGCGTAAACACCATATATTTT.

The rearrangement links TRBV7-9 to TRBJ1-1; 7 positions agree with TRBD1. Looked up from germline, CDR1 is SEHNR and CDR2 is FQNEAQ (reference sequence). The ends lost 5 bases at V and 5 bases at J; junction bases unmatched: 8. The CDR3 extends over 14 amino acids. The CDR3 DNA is TGTGCCAGCAGCCAATTAGACAGGGAGACTGAAGCTTTCTTT. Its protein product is CASSQLDRETEAFF.

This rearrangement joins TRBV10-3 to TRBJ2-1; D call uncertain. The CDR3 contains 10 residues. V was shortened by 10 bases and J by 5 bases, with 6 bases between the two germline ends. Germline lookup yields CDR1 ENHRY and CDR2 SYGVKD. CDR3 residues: CATYNNEQFF. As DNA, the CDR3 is TGTGCCACTTATAACAATGAGCAGTTCTTC.

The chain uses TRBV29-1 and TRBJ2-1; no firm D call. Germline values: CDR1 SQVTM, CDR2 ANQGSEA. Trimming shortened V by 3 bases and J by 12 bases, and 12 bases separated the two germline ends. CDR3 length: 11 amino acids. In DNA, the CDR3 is TGCAGCGTTGAGTTTCACTCGGGGCAGTTCTTC. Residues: CSVEFHSGQFF.

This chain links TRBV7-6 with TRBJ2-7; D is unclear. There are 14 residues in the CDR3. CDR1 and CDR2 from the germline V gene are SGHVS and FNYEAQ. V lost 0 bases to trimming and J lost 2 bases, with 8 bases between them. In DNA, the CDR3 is TGTGCCAGCAGCTTAGCGCACAGTACCTACGAGCAGTACTTC. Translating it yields CASSLAHSTYEQYF. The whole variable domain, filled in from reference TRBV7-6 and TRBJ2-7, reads GAGVSQSPRYKVTKRGQDVALRCDPISGHVSLYWYRQALGQGPEFLTYFNYEAQQDKSGLPNDRFSAERPEGSISTLTIQRTEQRDSAMYRCASSLAHSTYEQYFGPGTRLTVT.

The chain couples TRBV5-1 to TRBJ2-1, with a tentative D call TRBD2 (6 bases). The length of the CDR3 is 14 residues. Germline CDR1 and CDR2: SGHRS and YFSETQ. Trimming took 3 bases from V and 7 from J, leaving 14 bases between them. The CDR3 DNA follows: TGCGCCAGCAGCTACGAGCGGAGGGGTAATGAGCAGTTCTTC. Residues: CASSYERRGNEQFF.